What follows are 28 T cell receptor beta chains derived from one specimen sequenced in a study of cytomegalovirus exposure and HLA in healthy donors. Use of 60 Vbeta and 13 Jbeta primers characterized the PCR. TCRdb's table, derived via immunoSEQ multiplex PCR, lists solely in-frame clones and lacks some. Of 72,000 or so clones listed, 55% to 70% are singletons. Material for sequencing was PBMCs. The receptors were gathered from a woman aged 45 to 65 in good health and CMV-seronegative.

The table lists this clone with a few counts. V is TRBV7-3 and J is TRBJ1-2; 7 nucleotides align to TRBD1. V was pared by 5 bases and J by 3 bases, with 3 bases of the junction left unmatched. The CDR3 is made up of 13 amino acids. CDR1 is SGHTA and CDR2 is FQGTGA in the germline V gene. The CDR3 bases are TGTGCCAGCAGCATCGGGACAGACTATGGCTACACCTTC. It encodes CASSIGTDYGYTF.

In DNA, the CDR3 is TGTGCCAGCAGTTACTTCGGGGGGACCTACGAGCAGTACTTC. This codes for CASSYFGGTYEQYF. The chain has TRBV6-6 and TRBJ2-7; 7 nucleotides line up with TRBD2. The J segment lost 2 bases and the V segment lost 1 base, leaving 2 bases of the junction unmatched. The CDR3 consists of 14 residues. Germline CDR1 is MNHNY and CDR2 is SVGAGI (reference sequence).

This clone was found a few times. The chain links TRBV7-2 to TRBJ2-5; TRBD1 matches at 8 bases. The CDR3 contains 15 residues. The V and J ends lost 5 bases and 4 bases, in that order; junction bases with no gene match: 9. Germline assignment: CDR1 SGHTA and CDR2 FQGNSA. The CDR3: CASSPRAGGTETQYF. The CDR3 coding sequence is TGTGCCAGCAGCCCCCGGGCAGGGGGCACAGAGACCCAGTACTTC.

This chain links TRBV29-1 with TRBJ1-6; 9 nucleotides match TRBD1. The CDR3 covers 13 residues. Germline V gives CDR1 SQVTM, CDR2 ANQGSEA. With 7 bases clipped from V and 8 bases from J, the junction kept 6 bases outside the gene matches. The CDR3 DNA follows: TGCAGCGCCAGCCGGGACAGGGATTCACCCCTCCACTTT. Translated: CSASRDRDSPLHF.

The gene calls are TRBV7-9 and TRBJ1-5; 8 nucleotides agree with TRBD1. The CDR3 has 14 amino acids. CDR1 and CDR2 from the germline V gene are SEHNR and FQNEAQ (reference sequence). Trimming removed 5 bases from V and 5 bases from J; junction bases left unmatched: 5. CDR3 in amino acids: CASSLGQAHQPQHF. The CDR3 DNA is TGTGCCAGCAGCCTGGGACAGGCTCATCAGCCCCAGCATTTT.

This clone showed up just a few times. In nucleotides, the CDR3 is TGTGCCAGCAGTTTAGCGGAAAGCTCCTACAATGAGCAGTTCTTC. As protein: CASSLAESSYNEQFF. The rearrangement uses TRBV6-6 and TRBJ2-1; a weak D match, TRBD2 (6 bases). The CDR3 runs to 15 residues. From germline, CDR1 is MNHNY and CDR2 SVGAGI (reference sequence). V lost 4 bases to trimming and J lost 0 bases, with 10 bases between them.

This clone was recorded a few times. V gene TRBV10-1 combines with J gene TRBJ2-7; TRBD1 agrees at 7 bases. The CDR3 is made up of 12 amino acids. Losses at the gene ends were 4 bases for V and 3 bases for J; bases not matched to a gene: 0. CDR1 and CDR2 (germline): WNHNN, SYGVQD (reference sequence). The CDR3 bases are TGCGCCAGCAGTGGACAGGGCTACGAGCAGTACTTC. It specifies CASSGQGYEQYF.

This clone was found a few times. The V and J genes are TRBV7-3 and TRBJ2-5; possibly TRBD2 for D (5 bases). The length of the CDR3 is 14 residues. Per germline, CDR1 SGHTA and CDR2 FQGTGA. The V and J ends lost 2 bases and 7 bases respectively, with 14 bases between them. CDR3 in DNA: TGTGCCAGCAGCTTAGGTCAAGTAGGAGGGACCCAGTACTTC. Its protein product is CASSLGQVGGTQYF.

This clone was counted a few times. The chain recombines TRBV7-2 with TRBJ2-7; TRBD2 matches at 7 bases. With V trimmed by 5 bases and J by 3 bases, 7 bases remained unmatched. The CDR3 is 14 residues long. Looked up from germline, CDR1 is SGHTA and CDR2 is FQGNSA. The CDR3 DNA reads TGTGCCAGCAGCCTCGGGACTACTCGCTACGAGCAGTACTTC. This sequence encodes CASSLGTTRYEQYF. The whole variable domain, filled in from reference TRBV7-2 and TRBJ2-7, reads GAGVSQSPSNKVTEKGKDVELRCDPISGHTALYWYRQSLGQGLEFLIYFQGNSAPDKSGLPSDRFSAERTGGSVSTLTIQRTQQEDSAVYLCASSLGTTRYEQYFGPGTRLTVT.

The chain joins TRBV6-1 to TRBJ1-1, with 11 nucleotides matching TRBD1. This CDR3 has 15 residues. With V trimmed by 7 bases and J by 5 bases, 9 bases remained unmatched. The germline CDR1 and CDR2 sequences are MNHNS and SASEGT. The CDR3 spells CASIGTGGVVTEAFF. The CDR3 DNA reads as TGTGCCAGCATCGGGACAGGGGGAGTCGTGACTGAAGCTTTCTTT.

V gene TRBV7-2 combines with J gene TRBJ2-1; D uncertain. V shed 6 bases and J shed 8 bases, with 17 bases lying between them. The CDR3 has 14 amino acids. Germline V lookup: CDR1 SGHTA, CDR2 FQGNSA. The CDR3 bases are TGTGCCAGCAGGCAGACGTCCACAGCAGATGAGCAGTTCTTC. It encodes CASRQTSTADEQFF.

This clone was detected only a few times. V and J are TRBV18 and TRBJ1-2; 9 nucleotides match TRBD1. Germline loops: CDR1 KGHSH, CDR2 LQKENI. The junction had 4 bases not matched to a gene; V was cut back by 2 bases and J by 6 bases. The CDR3 is 14 residues long. The CDR3 reads CASSPERTGDGYTF. In DNA form, the CDR3 reads TGTGCCAGCTCACCAGAGAGGACAGGGGATGGCTACACCTTC. The complete variable domain, with remaining parts taken from reference TRBV18 and TRBJ1-2, reads NAGVMQNPRHLVRRRGQEARLRCSPMKGHSHVYWYRQLPEEGLKFMVYLQKENIIDESGMPKERFSAEFPKEGPSILRIQQVVRGDSAAYFCASSPERTGDGYTFGSGTRLTVV.

The rearrangement uses TRBV29-1 and TRBJ1-1; D is unresolved. Germline V gene lookup returns CDR1 SQVTM and CDR2 ANQGSEA. The CDR3 runs 11 residues. Trimming pared 3 bases from V and 8 bases from J, leaving 10 bases between. The CDR3 DNA is TGCAGCGTTGATTTGGGCAGGGAAGCTTTCTTT. Amino acids: CSVDLGREAFF.

This rearrangement joins TRBV5-1 to TRBJ2-2, with D perhaps matching TRBD1 (5 bases). This CDR3 has 15 residues. CDR1 SGHRS and CDR2 YFSETQ come from the germline V gene. V was shortened by 5 bases and J by 4 bases, with 15 bases between the two germline ends. The CDR3 sequence: CASSPLLTGTGELFF. CDR3 DNA: TGCGCCAGCAGTCCGCTCCTCACAGGCACCGGGGAGCTGTTTTTT.

This clone was counted only a few times. This chain uses TRBV25-1 with TRBJ1-5, with TRBD1 as a possible D gene (6 bases). Germline lookup yields CDR1 MGHDK and CDR2 SYGVNS. The ends were cut back, 11 bases at V and 3 bases at J, with 14 bases in the middle. The CDR3 length is 13 residues. CDR3 coding DNA: TGTGCCTCCTCCCGGGACACCAATCAGCCCCAGCATTTT. Translating it yields CASSRDTNQPQHF. The full variable domain, with the rest looked up from reference TRBV25-1 and TRBJ1-5, is EADIYQTPRYLVIGTGKKITLECSQTMGHDKMYWYQQDPGMELHLIHYSYGVNSTEKGDLSSESTVSRIRTEHFPLTLESARPSHTSQYLCASSRDTNQPQHFGDGTRLSIL.

The CDR3 loop reads CAIRPREINEQFF. Here the CDR3 DNA reads TGTGCCATCAGGCCGCGGGAAATCAATGAGCAGTTCTTC. The V and J genes are TRBV10-3 and TRBJ2-1; a possible D gene is TRBD2 (6 bases). The CDR3 has 13 residues. The V and J ends lost 6 bases and 6 bases respectively, with 12 bases between them. Germline V CDR1 and CDR2: ENHRY, SYGVKD.

This clone was picked up a small number of times. The V and J genes are TRBV5-1 and TRBJ2-2; 13 nucleotides align to TRBD2. This CDR3 is built from 16 residues. V dropped 4 bases and J dropped 8; count of bases not matched to a gene: 8. Germline V gene lookup returns CDR1 SGHRS and CDR2 YFSETQ. The CDR3 reads CASSRGLAGLLGELFF. CDR3 coding DNA: TGCGCCAGCAGCCGGGGACTAGCGGGATTGCTGGGGGAGCTGTTTTTT.

This chain links TRBV4-3 with TRBJ2-1; TRBD2 matches at 10 bases. The CDR3 has 15 residues. V trimming: 2 bases; J trimming: 7 bases; junction bases outside the gene matches: 5. Germline V gene lookup returns CDR1 LGHNA and CDR2 YSLEER. CDR3 in amino acids: CASSQLLAGPNEQFF. In nucleotides, the CDR3 is TGCGCCAGCAGCCAATTACTAGCGGGACCTAATGAGCAGTTCTTC.

This chain links TRBV4-1 with TRBJ1-3, with D maybe TRBD1 (5 bases). CDR1 MGHRA and CDR2 YSYEKL come from the germline V gene. V lost 1 base, J lost 0 bases, and 7 bases lay in between. This CDR3 comprises 15 residues. In DNA, the CDR3 is TGCGCCAGCAGCCAAGGACAGAACTCTGGAAACACCATATATTTT. Translating it yields CASSQGQNSGNTIYF.

V is TRBV5-8 and J is TRBJ1-1, with no clear D. Germline V gene sequence: CDR1 SGHTS, CDR2 YDEGEE. The CDR3 loop spans 16 amino acids. With 2 bases removed from V and 0 bases from J, the gap between germline ends came to 14 bases. CDR3 sequence: CASSFAGQFMNTEAFF. CDR3 sequence (DNA): TGTGCCAGCAGCTTTGCGGGCCAGTTCATGAACACTGAAGCTTTCTTT.

This clone showed up just a few times. This same CDR3 is encoded by further DNA sequences in the sample. This chain uses TRBV5-1 with TRBJ2-5, with 7 bases fitting TRBD1. The V gene's germline CDR1 is SGHRS and CDR2 YFSETQ. The CDR3 covers 15 residues. J lost 2 bases, V lost 0 bases, and 4 bases had no gene match. The CDR3 coding sequence is TGCGCCAGCAGCTTGGCCGGGACAGTACAAGAGACCCAGTACTTC. This translates into CASSLAGTVQETQYF.

The rearrangement joins TRBV5-1 to TRBJ2-3; TRBD2 matches at 10 bases. The junction had 1 base not matched to a gene; V was cut back by 1 base and J by 2 bases. This CDR3 is 15 amino acids long. From germline, CDR1 is SGHRS and CDR2 YFSETQ. CDR3 loop: CASSLTSGNTDTQYF. In DNA, the CDR3 is TGCGCCAGCAGCTTGACTAGCGGGAACACAGATACGCAGTATTTT.

The rearrangement uses TRBV14 and TRBJ2-5, with 14 bases aligning to TRBD2. The CDR3 has 17 residues. Losses at the gene ends were 4 bases for V and 6 bases for J; bases not matched to a gene: 10. Germline V gene sequence: CDR1 SGHDN, CDR2 FVKESK. CDR3 residues: CASSPPGLAGAPKTQYF. For the CDR3, the DNA is TGTGCCAGCAGCCCACCGGGACTAGCGGGAGCGCCGAAGACCCAGTACTTC. The full variable domain, rest sourced from reference TRBV14 and TRBJ2-5, is EAGVTQFPSHSVIEKGQTVTLRCDPISGHDNLYWYRRVMGKEIKFLLHFVKESKQDESGMPNNRFLAERTGGTYSTLKVQPAELEDSGVYFCASSPPGLAGAPKTQYFGPGTRLLVL.

CDR3 nucleotide sequence: TGTGCCAGCACTATACCGGGACAGGGGAACACCGGGGAGCTGTTTTTT. Residues: CASTIPGQGNTGELFF. This chain joins TRBV2 and TRBJ2-2, with 9 bases lining up with TRBD1. This CDR3 spans 16 amino acids. With V trimmed by 7 bases and J by 1 base, 7 bases remained unmatched. Germline V gene sequence: CDR1 SNHLY, CDR2 FYNNEI.

V gene TRBV12-5 combines with J gene TRBJ1-1; TRBD1 is a possible D gene (5 bases). The CDR3 totals 13 residues. The germline V gene encodes CDR1 LGHNT and CDR2 FRNRAP. The V end was cut by 7 bases, the J end by 3 bases, with 12 bases between. The CDR3 here is CASVTWGDTEAFF. CDR3 nucleotide sequence: TGTGCTAGTGTTACCTGGGGGGACACTGAAGCTTTCTTT.

The chain has TRBV5-1 and TRBJ2-1, with TRBD1 identical over 8 bases. The CDR3 has 14 amino acids. Germline V gives CDR1 SGHRS, CDR2 YFSETQ. The J segment lost 5 bases and the V segment lost 1 base, leaving 2 bases of the junction unmatched. CDR3 sequence: CASSLWGQDNEQFF. The CDR3 DNA reads TGCGCCAGCAGCTTGTGGGGACAGGACAATGAGCAGTTCTTC.

A remark on this clone: It is likely a read error, because the conserved phenylalanine at the end of the CDR3 is missing. The chain couples TRBV4-1 to TRBJ1-2; 7 bases are shared with TRBD1. In germline, CDR1 is MGHRA, CDR2 YSYEKL. With 0 bases clipped from V and 6 bases from J, the junction kept 7 bases outside the gene matches. This CDR3 region has 15 residues. CDR3: CASSQEIRGRHGYTL. The CDR3 nucleotides read TGCGCCAGCAGCCAAGAAATAAGGGGGCGGCATGGCTACACCCTC.

The rearrangement links TRBV7-3 to TRBJ1-2; D is uncertain. Germline V gene lookup returns CDR1 SGHTA and CDR2 FQGTGA. This CDR3 has 13 residues. Trimming removed 5 bases at V and 8 bases at J, with 15 bases between. This CDR3 reads CASSPGLTGGYTF. The CDR3 DNA sequence: TGTGCCAGCAGCCCAGGCCTCACGGGGGGCTACACCTTC.